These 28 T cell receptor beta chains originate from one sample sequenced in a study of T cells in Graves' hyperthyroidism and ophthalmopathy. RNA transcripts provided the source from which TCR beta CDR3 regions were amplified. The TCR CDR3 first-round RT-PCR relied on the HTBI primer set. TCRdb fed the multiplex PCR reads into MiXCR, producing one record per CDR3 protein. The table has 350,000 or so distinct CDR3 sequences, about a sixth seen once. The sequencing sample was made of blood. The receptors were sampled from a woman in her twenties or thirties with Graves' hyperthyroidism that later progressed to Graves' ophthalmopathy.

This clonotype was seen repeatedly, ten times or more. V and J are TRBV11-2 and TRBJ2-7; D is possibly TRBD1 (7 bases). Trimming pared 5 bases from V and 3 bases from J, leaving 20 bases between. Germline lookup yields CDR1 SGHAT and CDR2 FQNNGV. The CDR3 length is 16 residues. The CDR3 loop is CASSPGGTESFYEQYF. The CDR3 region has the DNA TGTGCCAGCAGCCCCGGAGGGACAGAAAGCTTCTACGAGCAGTACTTC.

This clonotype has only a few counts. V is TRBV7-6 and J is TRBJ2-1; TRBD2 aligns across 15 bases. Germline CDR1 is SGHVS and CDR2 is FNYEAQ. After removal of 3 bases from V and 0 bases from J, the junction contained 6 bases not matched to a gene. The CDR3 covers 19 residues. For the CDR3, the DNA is TGTGCCAGCAGCTTTCGGACTAGCGGGAGGGCAAGCTCCTACAATGAGCAGTTCTTC. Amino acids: CASSFRTSGRASSYNEQFF.

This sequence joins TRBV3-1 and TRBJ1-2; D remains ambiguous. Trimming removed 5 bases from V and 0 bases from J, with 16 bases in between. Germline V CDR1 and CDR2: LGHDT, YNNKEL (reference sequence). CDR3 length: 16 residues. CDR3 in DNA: TGTGCCAGCAGCTCACCCCTAGACGGGTCTAACTATGGCTACACCTTC. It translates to CASSSPLDGSNYGYTF. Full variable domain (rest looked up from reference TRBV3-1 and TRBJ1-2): DTAVSQTPKYLVTQMGNDKSIKCEQNLGHDTMYWYKQDSKKFLKIMFSYNNKELIINETVPNRFSPKSPDKAHLNLHINSLELGDSAVYFCASSSPLDGSNYGYTFGSGTRLTVV.

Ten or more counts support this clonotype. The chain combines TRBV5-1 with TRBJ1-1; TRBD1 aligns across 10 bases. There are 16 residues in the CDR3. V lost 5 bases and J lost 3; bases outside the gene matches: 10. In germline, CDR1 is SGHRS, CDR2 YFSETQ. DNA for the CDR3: TGCGCCAGCAGGGGTAACAGACAGGGGGCAGACACTGAAGCTTTCTTT. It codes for CASRGNRQGADTEAFF.

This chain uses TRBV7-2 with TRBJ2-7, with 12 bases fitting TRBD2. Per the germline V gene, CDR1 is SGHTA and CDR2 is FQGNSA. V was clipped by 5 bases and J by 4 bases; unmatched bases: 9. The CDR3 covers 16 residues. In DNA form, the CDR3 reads TGTGCCAGCAGCCAGGCCCTAGCGGGGGGGTGGTACGAGCAGTACTTC. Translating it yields CASSQALAGGWYEQYF.

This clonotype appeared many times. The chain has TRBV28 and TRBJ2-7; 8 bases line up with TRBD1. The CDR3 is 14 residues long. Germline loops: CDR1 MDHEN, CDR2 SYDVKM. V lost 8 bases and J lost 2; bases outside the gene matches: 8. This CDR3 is CASQAGGRPYEQYF. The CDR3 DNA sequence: TGTGCCAGCCAGGCAGGGGGCCGTCCCTACGAGCAGTACTTC.

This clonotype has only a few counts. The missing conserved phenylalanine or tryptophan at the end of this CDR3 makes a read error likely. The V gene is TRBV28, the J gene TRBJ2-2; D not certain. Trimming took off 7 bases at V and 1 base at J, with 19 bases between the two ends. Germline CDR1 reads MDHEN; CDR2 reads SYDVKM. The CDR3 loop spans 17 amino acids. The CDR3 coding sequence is TGTGCCAGCAAACCCCCTGACCAAAGTAAGAACACCGGGGAGCTGTTTCTT. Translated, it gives CASKPPDQSKNTGELFL.

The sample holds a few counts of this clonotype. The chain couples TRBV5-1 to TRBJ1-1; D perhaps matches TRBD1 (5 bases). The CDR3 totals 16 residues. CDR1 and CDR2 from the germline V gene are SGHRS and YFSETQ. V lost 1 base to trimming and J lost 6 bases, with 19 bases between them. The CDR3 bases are TGCGCCAGCAGCTTGTCGACATTGAGGGGCCCTGCTGAAGCTTTCTTT. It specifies CASSLSTLRGPAEAFF. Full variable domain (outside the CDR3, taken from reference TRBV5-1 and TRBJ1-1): KAGVTQTPRYLIKTRGQQVTLSCSPISGHRSVSWYQQTPGQGLQFLFEYFSETQRNKGNFPGRFSGRQFSNSRSEMNVSTLELGDSALYLCASSLSTLRGPAEAFFGQGTRLTVV.

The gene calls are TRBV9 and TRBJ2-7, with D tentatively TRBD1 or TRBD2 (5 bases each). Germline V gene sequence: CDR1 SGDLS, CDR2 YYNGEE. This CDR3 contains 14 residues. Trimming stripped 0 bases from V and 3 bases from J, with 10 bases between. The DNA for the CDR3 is TGTGCCAGCAGCGTAGACCAGGGAGTCTACGAGCAGTACTTC. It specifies CASSVDQGVYEQYF.

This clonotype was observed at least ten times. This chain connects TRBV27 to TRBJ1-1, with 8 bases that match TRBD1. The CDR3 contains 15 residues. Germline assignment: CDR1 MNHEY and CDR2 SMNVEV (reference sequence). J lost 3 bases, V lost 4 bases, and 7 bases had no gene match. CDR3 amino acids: CASSSWDRRYTEAFF. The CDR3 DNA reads TGTGCCAGCAGTTCATGGGACAGGAGATACACTGAAGCTTTCTTT.

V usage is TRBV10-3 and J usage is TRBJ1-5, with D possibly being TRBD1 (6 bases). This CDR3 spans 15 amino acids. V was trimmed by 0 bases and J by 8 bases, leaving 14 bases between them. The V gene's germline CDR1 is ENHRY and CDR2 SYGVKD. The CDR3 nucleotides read TGTGCCATCAGTGAGTCGATAGGGGGGCCGGAGCCCCAGCATTTT. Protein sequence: CAISESIGGPEPQHF.

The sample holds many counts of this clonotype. CDR3 bases: TGTGCCAGCAGTGAAGGCGGCAGCGAAAACAGGGCCGGGGAGCTGTTTTTT. This sequence encodes CASSEGGSENRAGELFF. The chain carries TRBV2 and TRBJ2-2; maybe TRBD1 (6 bases). The CDR3 is 17 residues long. The V gene lost 1 base and the J gene lost 6 bases, with 18 bases spanning the gap. Germline-derived CDR1 and CDR2 are SNHLY and FYNNEI.

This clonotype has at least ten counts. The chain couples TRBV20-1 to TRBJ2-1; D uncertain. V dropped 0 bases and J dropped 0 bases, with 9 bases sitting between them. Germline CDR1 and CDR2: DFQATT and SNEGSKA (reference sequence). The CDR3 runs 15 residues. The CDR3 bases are TGCAGTGCTAGAGAACGTACCAGCTCCTACAATGAGCAGTTCTTC. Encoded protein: CSARERTSSYNEQFF.

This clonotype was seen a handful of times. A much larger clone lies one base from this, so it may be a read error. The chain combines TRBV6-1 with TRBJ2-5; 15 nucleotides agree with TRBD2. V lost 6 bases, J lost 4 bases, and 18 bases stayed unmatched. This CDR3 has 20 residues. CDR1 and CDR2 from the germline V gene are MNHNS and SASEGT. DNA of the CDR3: TGTGCCAGCAGCCAAGCTTGGGGACTAGCGGGAGGAGGTGCGCGAGAGACCCAGTACTTC. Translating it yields CASSQAWGLAGGGARETQYF.

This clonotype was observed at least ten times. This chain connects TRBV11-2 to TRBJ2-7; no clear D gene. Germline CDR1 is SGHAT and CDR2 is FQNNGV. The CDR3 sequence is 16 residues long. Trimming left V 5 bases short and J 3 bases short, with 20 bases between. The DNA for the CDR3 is TGTGCCAGCAGCCCCTTCATTGGATCGGGCGGCTACGAGCAGTACTTC. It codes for CASSPFIGSGGYEQYF. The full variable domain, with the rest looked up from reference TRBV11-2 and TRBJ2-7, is EAGVAQSPRYKIIEKRQSVAFWCNPISGHATLYWYQQILGQGPKLLIQFQNNGVVDDSQLPKDRFSAERLKGVDSTLKIQPAKLEDSAVYLCASSPFIGSGGYEQYFGPGTRLTVT.

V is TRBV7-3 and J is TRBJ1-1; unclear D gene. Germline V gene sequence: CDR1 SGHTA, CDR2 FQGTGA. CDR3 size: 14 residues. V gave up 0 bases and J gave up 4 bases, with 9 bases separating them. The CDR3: CASSLTAFRTEAFF. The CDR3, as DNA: TGTGCCAGCAGCTTAACCGCCTTTCGCACTGAAGCTTTCTTT.

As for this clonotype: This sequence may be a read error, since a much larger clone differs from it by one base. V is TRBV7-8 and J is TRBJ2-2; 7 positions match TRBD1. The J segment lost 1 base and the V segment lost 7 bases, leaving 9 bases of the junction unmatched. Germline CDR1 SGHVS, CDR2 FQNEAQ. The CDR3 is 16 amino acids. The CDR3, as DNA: TGTGCCAGCAACGTATACAGGGGCATGAACACCGGGGAGCTGTTTTTT. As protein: CASNVYRGMNTGELFF.

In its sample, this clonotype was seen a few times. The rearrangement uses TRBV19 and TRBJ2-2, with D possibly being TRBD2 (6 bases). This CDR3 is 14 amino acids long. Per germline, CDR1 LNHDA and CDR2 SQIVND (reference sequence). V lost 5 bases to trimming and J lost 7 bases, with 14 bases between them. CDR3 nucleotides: TGTGCCAGTAGTTCCACGGGAGATCTCGGGGAGCTGTTTTTT. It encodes CASSSTGDLGELFF.

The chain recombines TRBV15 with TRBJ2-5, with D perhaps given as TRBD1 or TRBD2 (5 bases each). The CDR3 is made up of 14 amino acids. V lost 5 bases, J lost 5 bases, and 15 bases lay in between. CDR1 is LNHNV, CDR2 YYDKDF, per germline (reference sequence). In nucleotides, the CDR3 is TGTGCCACCAGCCCCGATGAGGGGATGGAGACCCAGTACTTC. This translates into CATSPDEGMETQYF.

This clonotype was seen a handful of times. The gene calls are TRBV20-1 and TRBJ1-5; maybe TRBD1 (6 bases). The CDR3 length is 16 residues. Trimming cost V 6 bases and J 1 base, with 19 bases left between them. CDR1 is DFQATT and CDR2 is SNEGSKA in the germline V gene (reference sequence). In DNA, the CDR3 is TGCAGTGCCGCAAGCTGGGGGGCGCGGAGCAATCAGCCCCAGCATTTT. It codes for CSAASWGARSNQPQHF.

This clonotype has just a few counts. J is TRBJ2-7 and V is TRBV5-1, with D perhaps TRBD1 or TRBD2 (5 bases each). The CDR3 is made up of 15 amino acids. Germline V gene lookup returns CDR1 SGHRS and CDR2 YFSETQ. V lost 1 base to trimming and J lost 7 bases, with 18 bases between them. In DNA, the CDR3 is TGCGCCAGCAGCTTGCATCCGGGGCTATCTCGGGAGCAGTACTTC. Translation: CASSLHPGLSREQYF.

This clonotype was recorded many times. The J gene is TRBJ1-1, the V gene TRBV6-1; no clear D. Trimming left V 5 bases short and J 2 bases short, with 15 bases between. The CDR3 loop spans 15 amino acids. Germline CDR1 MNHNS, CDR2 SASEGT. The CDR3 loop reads CASSQTLSYNTEAFF. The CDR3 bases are TGTGCCAGCAGTCAAACGCTAAGCTACAACACTGAAGCTTTCTTT.

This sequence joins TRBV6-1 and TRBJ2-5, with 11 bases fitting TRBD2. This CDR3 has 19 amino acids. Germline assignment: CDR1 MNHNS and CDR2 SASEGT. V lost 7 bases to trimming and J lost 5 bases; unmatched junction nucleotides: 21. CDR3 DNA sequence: TGTGCCAGCACCGCACGACCTGGGTCTAGCGGGGGGCCCCCCGAGACCCAGTACTTC. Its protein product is CASTARPGSSGGPPETQYF.

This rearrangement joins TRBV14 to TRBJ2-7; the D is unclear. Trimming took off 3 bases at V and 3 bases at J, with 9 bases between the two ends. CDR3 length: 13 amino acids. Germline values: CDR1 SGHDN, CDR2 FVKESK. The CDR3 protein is CASSQVSNYEQYF. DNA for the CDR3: TGTGCCAGCAGCCAGGTTTCTAACTACGAGCAGTACTTC. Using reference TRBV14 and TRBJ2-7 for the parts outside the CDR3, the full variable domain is EAGVTQFPSHSVIEKGQTVTLRCDPISGHDNLYWYRRVMGKEIKFLLHFVKESKQDESGMPNNRFLAERTGGTYSTLKVQPAELEDSGVYFCASSQVSNYEQYFGPGTRLTVT.

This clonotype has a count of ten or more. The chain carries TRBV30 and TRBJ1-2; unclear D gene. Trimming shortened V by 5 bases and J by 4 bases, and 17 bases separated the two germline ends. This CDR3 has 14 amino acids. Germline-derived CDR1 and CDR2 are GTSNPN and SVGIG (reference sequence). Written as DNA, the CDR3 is TGTGCCTGGTCCAAGGGCACGGCAATCTATGGCTACACCTTC. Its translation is CAWSKGTAIYGYTF.

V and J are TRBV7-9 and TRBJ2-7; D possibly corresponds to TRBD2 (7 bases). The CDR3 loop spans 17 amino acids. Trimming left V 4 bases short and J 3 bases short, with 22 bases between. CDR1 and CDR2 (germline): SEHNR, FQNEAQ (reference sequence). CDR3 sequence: CASSSPPTGGRGYEQYF. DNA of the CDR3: TGTGCCAGCAGCTCCCCGCCCACGGGGGGCCGGGGCTACGAGCAGTACTTC.

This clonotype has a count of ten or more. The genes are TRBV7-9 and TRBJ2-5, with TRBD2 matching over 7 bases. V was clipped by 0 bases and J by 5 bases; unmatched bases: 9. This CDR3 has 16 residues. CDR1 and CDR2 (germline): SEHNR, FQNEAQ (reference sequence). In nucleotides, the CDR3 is TGTGCCAGCAGCTTAGCCGGGAGGACCGTAAGTGAGACCCAGTACTTC. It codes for CASSLAGRTVSETQYF. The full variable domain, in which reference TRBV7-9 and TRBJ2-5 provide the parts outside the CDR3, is DTGVSQNPRHKITKRGQNVTFRCDPISEHNRLYWYRQTLGQGPEFLTYFQNEAQLEKSRLLSDRFSAERPKGSFSTLEIQRTEQGDSAMYLCASSLAGRTVSETQYFGPGTRLLVL.

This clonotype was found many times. CDR3 sequence: CSASTLTAEPRETQYF. The CDR3 DNA follows: TGCAGTGCTAGCACGTTGACGGCAGAGCCACGGGAGACCCAGTACTTC. The chain has TRBV20-1 and TRBJ2-5; D not certain. Germline CDR1 is DFQATT and CDR2 is SNEGSKA (reference sequence). V was shortened by 3 bases and J by 5 bases, with 22 bases between the two germline ends. The CDR3 has 16 amino acids.